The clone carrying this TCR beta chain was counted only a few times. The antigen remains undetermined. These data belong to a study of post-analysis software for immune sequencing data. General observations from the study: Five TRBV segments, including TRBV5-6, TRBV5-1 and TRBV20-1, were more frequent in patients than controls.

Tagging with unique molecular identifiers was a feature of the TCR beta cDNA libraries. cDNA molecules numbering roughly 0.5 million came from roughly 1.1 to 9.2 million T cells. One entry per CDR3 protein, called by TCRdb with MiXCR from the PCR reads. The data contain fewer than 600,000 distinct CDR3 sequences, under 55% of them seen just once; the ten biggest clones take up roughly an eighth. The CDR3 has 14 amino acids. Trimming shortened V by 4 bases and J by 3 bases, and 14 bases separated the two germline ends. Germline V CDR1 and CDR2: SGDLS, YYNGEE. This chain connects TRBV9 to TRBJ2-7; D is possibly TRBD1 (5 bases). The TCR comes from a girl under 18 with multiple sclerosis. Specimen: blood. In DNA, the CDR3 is TGTGCCAGCAGCTCCCGACAGTCTAGCTACGAGCAGTACTTC. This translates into CASSSRQSSYEQYF.